Each of the 30 T cell receptor beta chains below was sequenced from the same sample in a study of T cell repertoires in cytomegalovirus infection. TCRdb redid the calling of the reads with MiXCR, one entry per CDR3 protein. The sample includes hundreds of thousands of distinct CDR3 sequences, roughly a tenth of them seen just once. Material: PBMCs. These receptors all stem from a human donor in good health (CMV status not recorded). Some clones in this sample may be carry-over from other donors' samples.

In this sample, this clonotype turned up a few times. V usage is TRBV2 and J usage is TRBJ2-1; 13 nucleotides line up with TRBD2. J lost 7 bases, V lost 2 bases, and 5 bases had no gene match. CDR1 and CDR2 from the germline V gene are SNHLY and FYNNEI. The CDR3 is 16 residues long. The CDR3 coding sequence is TGTGCCAGCAGTGAAAGGACTAGCGGGGGCTCTAATGAGCAGTTCTTC. Translation gives CASSERTSGGSNEQFF.

This clonotype was seen at least ten times. The chain couples TRBV7-2 to TRBJ2-3, with D maybe TRBD2 (6 bases). Germline V lookup: CDR1 SGHTA, CDR2 FQGNSA. Trimming shortened V by 5 bases and J by 0 bases, and 15 bases separated the two germline ends. CDR3 length: 16 residues. The CDR3 protein is CASSIHWAGSTDTQYF. The CDR3 DNA reads as TGTGCCAGCAGCATCCACTGGGCGGGGAGCACAGATACGCAGTATTTT. Filled out from reference TRBV7-2 and TRBJ2-3, the complete variable domain reads GAGVSQSPSNKVTEKGKDVELRCDPISGHTALYWYRQSLGQGLEFLIYFQGNSAPDKSGLPSDRFSAERTGGSVSTLTIQRTQQEDSAVYLCASSIHWAGSTDTQYFGPGTRLTVL.

This clonotype has a count of ten or more. The rearrangement links TRBV12-3 or TRBV12-4 to TRBJ2-3; D might be TRBD2 (5 bases). The CDR3 length is 14 residues. The ends were cut back, 2 bases at V and 3 bases at J, with 9 bases in the middle. The CDR3 nucleotides read TGTGCCAGCAGTTTACGGTCGGGGACAGATACGCAGTATTTT. This encodes CASSLRSGTDTQYF.

This clonotype was detected ten times or more. The V call is TRBV25-1, the J call TRBJ2-5; D is undetermined. Germline V gene sequence: CDR1 MGHDK, CDR2 SYGVNS. V was cut by 7 bases and J by 7 bases, with 16 bases left in between. The CDR3 spans 13 residues. The CDR3: CASKGRLEATQYF. The CDR3 DNA sequence: TGTGCCAGCAAAGGACGACTGGAAGCGACCCAGTACTTC.

This clonotype was detected many times. V is TRBV12-5 and J is TRBJ2-1; D possibly matches TRBD1 or TRBD2 (5 bases each). Deletions cut 4 bases from V and 10 bases from J, with 5 bases between. The germline gives CDR1 LGHNT, CDR2 FRNRAP. The CDR3 has 10 amino acids. The CDR3 here is CASGWDEQFF. DNA for the CDR3: TGTGCTAGTGGTTGGGACGAGCAGTTCTTC.

This clonotype was seen ten or more times. Here the CDR3 DNA reads TGTGCCAGCAGCCCGTCGGTGCTTGGGGGCAATCAGCCCCAGCATTTT. Amino acid sequence: CASSPSVLGGNQPQHF. The V gene is TRBV2, the J gene TRBJ1-5; D unclear. With 6 bases removed from V and 2 bases from J, the gap between germline ends came to 17 bases. This CDR3 is built from 16 residues. Germline assignment: CDR1 SNHLY and CDR2 FYNNEI.

Here the CDR3 DNA reads TGTGCCATCAGTGAATGGGAGATGAACGAGCAGTACTTC. It yields the protein CAISEWEMNEQYF. V and J are TRBV10-3 and TRBJ2-7; tentative D call: TRBD2 (5 bases). V lost 3 bases and J 5 bases, leaving 11 bases between the germline ends. The CDR3 spans 13 residues. From germline, CDR1 is ENHRY and CDR2 SYGVKD.

This clonotype has a count of ten or more. This chain uses TRBV6-1 with TRBJ2-1; perhaps TRBD1 as D (5 bases). The CDR3 consists of 16 residues. Germline CDR1 is MNHNS and CDR2 is SASEGT. Trimming cost V 7 bases and J 6 bases, with 22 bases left between them. CDR3 sequence (DNA): TGTGCCAGCACCGTACCCGACAGACCGAATCTCAATGAGCAGTTCTTC. The encoded protein is CASTVPDRPNLNEQFF.

This clonotype was counted at least ten times. The V call is TRBV6-2 or TRBV6-3, the J call TRBJ2-4; 8 bases are a match to TRBD1. V dropped 7 bases and J dropped 2; count of bases not matched to a gene: 10. CDR3 length equals 16 residues. Germline-derived CDR1 and CDR2 are MNHEY and SVGEGT. The CDR3 sequence is CASNKDRGRTKNIQYF. The CDR3 nucleotides are TGTGCCAGCAACAAAGACAGGGGAAGGACCAAAAACATTCAGTACTTC.

The V gene is TRBV6-5, the J gene TRBJ1-1, with 7 bases aligning to TRBD1. Germline lookup yields CDR1 MNHEY and CDR2 SVGAGI. CDR3 size: 18 residues. Germline trimming cut 0 bases from V and 0 bases from J; bases unmatched to any gene: 10. This CDR3 is CASSYSMTGTDMNTEAFF. The CDR3 region has the DNA TGTGCCAGCAGTTACTCGATGACCGGGACAGATATGAACACTGAAGCTTTCTTT.

This clonotype has at least ten counts. V is TRBV28 and J is TRBJ2-1; D may match TRBD1 or TRBD2 (7 bases each). CDR3 length equals 18 residues. Trimming left V 5 bases short and J 1 base short, with 21 bases between. Germline CDR1 is MDHEN and CDR2 is SYDVKM. The CDR3 DNA reads TGTGCCAGCAGTCCCACAGGGGAAGCGGGGTCTTCCTACAATGAGCAGTTCTTC. Translated: CASSPTGEAGSSYNEQFF.

This clonotype was counted only a few times. The J gene is TRBJ2-5, the V gene TRBV6-6; D ambiguous. The CDR3 spans 14 residues. Germline V gene data show CDR1 as MNHNY and CDR2 as SVGAGI (reference sequence). Trimming left V 0 bases short and J 5 bases short, with 10 bases between. The CDR3 is CASSYSNLAETQYF. The CDR3 DNA follows: TGTGCCAGCAGTTACTCCAACCTGGCGGAGACCCAGTACTTC.

The table lists this clonotype with many counts. One base away lies a much larger clone, so this may be a sequencing read error. This chain connects TRBV5-4 to TRBJ2-1; 10 nucleotides match TRBD2. From germline, CDR1 is SGHNT and CDR2 YYREEE (reference sequence). This CDR3 has 15 residues. The J segment lost 3 bases and the V segment lost 2 bases, leaving 2 bases of the junction unmatched. CDR3: CASSFSGGLYNEQFF. Here the CDR3 DNA reads TGTGCCAGCAGCTTTAGCGGGGGGCTCTACAATGAGCAGTTCTTC.

This clonotype was counted at least ten times. The gene calls are TRBV6-2 or TRBV6-3 and TRBJ2-1; D unclear. The ends were cut back, 0 bases at V and 8 bases at J, with 8 bases in the middle. CDR3 length equals 13 residues. Germline V gene data show CDR1 as MNHEY and CDR2 as SVGEGT. The CDR3, as DNA: TGTGCCAGCAGTTACTCGATTGGGGATGAGCAGTTCTTC. Protein product: CASSYSIGDEQFF.

This clonotype was detected ten times or more. V and J are TRBV28 and TRBJ1-1; 12 nucleotides match TRBD1. Germline V lookup: CDR1 MDHEN, CDR2 SYDVKM. The CDR3 length is 17 residues. V dropped 0 bases and J dropped 4; count of bases not matched to a gene: 6. The CDR3 nucleotides are TGTGCCAGCAGTTTATGGGGACAGGGGGCTGGAAGCACTGAAGCTTTCTTT. It codes for CASSLWGQGAGSTEAFF.

This clonotype was recorded many times. The chain uses TRBV6-1 and TRBJ1-5; 7 bases fit TRBD1. CDR1 and CDR2 from the germline V gene are MNHNS and SASEGT. CDR3 length equals 17 residues. The trim removed 7 bases at V and 3 bases at J, leaving 15 bases unmatched. The CDR3 reads CASTTRGPGGFNQPQHF. The CDR3 region has the DNA TGTGCCAGCACTACTAGGGGACCAGGGGGTTTCAATCAGCCCCAGCATTTT.

This clonotype has ten or more counts. The chain's CDR3 is CASSLSSGGAKGLFF. The CDR3 bases are TGTGCCAGCAGCTTAAGTTCAGGGGGAGCGAAAGGGCTGTTTTTT. The chain uses TRBV7-2 and TRBJ1-4; 7 bases are shared with TRBD1. Germline values: CDR1 SGHTA, CDR2 FQGNSA. CDR3 length: 15 amino acids. The V and J ends lost 2 bases and 14 bases, in that order; junction bases with no gene match: 14.

This clonotype showed up many times. V gene TRBV19 combines with J gene TRBJ2-1; the D gene could be TRBD1 or TRBD2 (5 bases each). V lost 8 bases and J 10 bases, leaving 18 bases between the germline ends. CDR1 is LNHDA and CDR2 is SQIVND in the germline V gene (reference sequence). There are 13 residues in the CDR3. The CDR3 loop reads CASVKQESGEQFF. The CDR3 nucleotides read TGTGCCAGTGTAAAACAGGAATCGGGAGAGCAGTTCTTC.

Many counts were recorded for this clonotype. The chain employs TRBV5-5 and TRBJ2-7, with 12 bases that match TRBD1. Trimming removed 3 bases from V and 7 bases from J; junction bases left unmatched: 5. Germline CDR1 SGHKS, CDR2 YYEKEE (reference sequence). This CDR3 has 14 residues. The CDR3: CASSWGQGAREQYF. CDR3 nucleotide sequence: TGTGCCAGCAGCTGGGGACAGGGGGCAAGGGAGCAGTACTTC. The whole variable domain, filled in from reference TRBV5-5 and TRBJ2-7, reads DAGVTQSPTHLIKTRGQQVTLRCSPISGHKSVSWYQQVLGQGPQFIFQYYEKEERGRGNFPDRFSARQFPNYSSELNVNALLLGDSALYLCASSWGQGAREQYFGPGTRLTVT.

This clonotype was detected ten times or more. CDR3 sequence (DNA): TGTGCCAGCAGTTTATACAGGGATAATTCACCCCTCCACTTT. Its translation: CASSLYRDNSPLHF. The chain combines TRBV12-3 or TRBV12-4 with TRBJ1-6, with D possibly matching TRBD1 (6 bases). V lost 2 bases and J lost 5, with 7 bases in between. This CDR3 is built from 14 residues.

The sample holds many counts of this clonotype. The V gene is TRBV19, the J gene TRBJ2-2; no reliable D call. This CDR3 is built from 12 residues. Germline CDR1 LNHDA, CDR2 SQIVND (reference sequence). V lost 7 bases and J 5 bases, leaving 8 bases between the germline ends. CDR3 in amino acids: CASIEGTGELFF. CDR3 nucleotide sequence: TGTGCCAGTATAGAAGGGACCGGGGAGCTGTTTTTT.

This clonotype showed up many times. J is TRBJ1-1 and V is TRBV7-2; the match to TRBD1 covers 9 bases. The V gene end was trimmed by 0 bases and the J gene end by 1 base; junction bases not matched to a gene: 3. The V gene's germline CDR1 is SGHTA and CDR2 FQGNSA. The CDR3 is made up of 16 amino acids. CDR3 in DNA: TGTGCCAGCAGCTTAGCCCCGACAGGGGGGAACACTGAAGCTTTCTTT. Its protein product is CASSLAPTGGNTEAFF.

This clonotype was seen many times. This chain connects TRBV20-1 to TRBJ2-6; D may correspond to TRBD1 or TRBD2 (5 bases each). The germline CDR1 and CDR2 sequences are DFQATT and SNEGSKA (reference sequence). Trimming pared 3 bases from V and 4 bases from J, leaving 19 bases between. CDR3 length equals 17 residues. The CDR3 bases are TGCAGTGCTAGTCCCCGGGACCCGTGGAGGGGGGCCAACGTCCTGACTTTC. It is translated as CSASPRDPWRGANVLTF.

This clonotype was found many times. The CDR3 loop reads CASSITQGGGTDTQYF. CDR3 sequence (DNA): TGTGCCAGCAGCATAACCCAGGGGGGTGGCACAGATACGCAGTATTTT. V is TRBV5-6 and J is TRBJ2-3, with D perhaps TRBD1 (7 bases). Trimming took off 4 bases at V and 1 base at J, with 16 bases between the two ends. CDR1 and CDR2 from the germline V gene are SGHDT and YYEEEE. The CDR3 is 16 residues long.

Notes on this clonotype: This may be a read error: a much more frequent sequence differs by one nucleotide. The CDR3 reads CASGLEGSFTDTQYF. The DNA of the CDR3 is TGTGCCAGCGGCCTGGAAGGATCCTTCACAGATACGCAGTATTTT. This sequence joins TRBV11-2 and TRBJ2-3; D gene ambiguous. CDR1 is SGHAT and CDR2 is FQNNGV in the germline V gene. The CDR3 covers 15 residues. V dropped 8 bases and J dropped 2 bases, with 17 bases sitting between them. Full variable domain (rest looked up from reference TRBV11-2 and TRBJ2-3): EAGVAQSPRYKIIEKRQSVAFWCNPISGHATLYWYQQILGQGPKLLIQFQNNGVVDDSQLPKDRFSAERLKGVDSTLKIQPAKLEDSAVYLCASGLEGSFTDTQYFGPGTRLTVL.

This clonotype was observed many times. The chain has TRBV7-2 and TRBJ2-7; D is unclear. This CDR3 is 13 amino acids long. The V gene's germline CDR1 is SGHTA and CDR2 FQGNSA. Deletions cut 5 bases from V and 2 bases from J, with 10 bases between. DNA for the CDR3: TGTGCCAGCAGCCCCAGCGCGGCCTACGAGCAGTACTTC. Its protein product is CASSPSAAYEQYF.

In its sample, this clonotype was seen many times. The rearrangement uses TRBV6-2 or TRBV6-3 and TRBJ2-1, with TRBD2 matching over 14 bases. The CDR3 contains 14 residues. Unmatched junction bases numbered 11, after V lost 10 bases and J lost 12 bases. CDR1 and CDR2 from the germline V gene are MNHEY and SVGEGT. CDR3 nucleotide sequence: TGTGCCACCACGGGACTAGCGGGGGCCTCCCGGCAGTTCTTC. The encoded protein is CATTGLAGASRQFF.

Remarks on this clonotype: A read error may be the cause here, since a much bigger clone is one base away. The chain combines TRBV28 with TRBJ2-1; 8 nucleotides align to TRBD1. This CDR3 region has 13 residues. V was clipped by 7 bases and J by 10 bases; unmatched bases: 9. Germline CDR1 reads MDHEN; CDR2 reads SYDVKM. The CDR3, as DNA: TGTGCCAGCAAAGGACAGGGCGCAGCGGAGCAGTTCTTC. It translates to CASKGQGAAEQFF.

This clonotype turned up a few times. The CDR3 loop reads CASSPGYGNTEAFF. CDR3 in DNA: TGTGCCAGCAGCCCCGGTTACGGGAACACTGAAGCTTTCTTT. The genes are TRBV7-2 and TRBJ1-1, with unresolved D. The V end lost 5 bases, the J end lost 1 base, and 11 bases lay between the germline ends. The CDR3 has 14 residues. In germline, CDR1 is SGHTA, CDR2 FQGNSA.

This clonotype came up many times. This sequence joins TRBV28 and TRBJ1-2; 10 bases match TRBD1. Germline V gene lookup returns CDR1 MDHEN and CDR2 SYDVKM. The CDR3 loop spans 15 amino acids. After removal of 3 bases from V and 3 bases from J, the junction contained 4 bases not matched to a gene. The CDR3 loop reads CASSFGTGVYYGYTF. In DNA form, the CDR3 reads TGTGCCAGCAGTTTTGGGACAGGGGTTTACTATGGCTACACCTTC.